The 4 T cell receptor beta chains below come from one sample, sequenced in a study of blood T cell repertoires in COVID-19. The repertoire was sequenced with immunoSEQ multiplex PCR; TCRdb's copy has only in-frame clones and lacks some. The table lists 75,000 to 100,000 clones, over 75% of them singletons. The sequencing input was peripheral blood. The receptor source for this set is a man between 65 and 85 years old with acute or convalescent COVID-19.

The chain carries TRBV27 and TRBJ2-1; 7 bases fit TRBD2. Germline CDR1 and CDR2: MNHEY and SMNVEV (reference sequence). V gave up 6 bases and J gave up 9 bases; unmatched junction bases: 8. CDR3 size: 13 residues. CDR3 residues: CASRASGGAEQFF. The CDR3 region has the DNA TGTGCCAGCAGAGCTAGCGGTGGGGCTGAGCAGTTCTTC.

This chain's CDR3 is CASSLWGTGLQSVYNEQFF. The CDR3 DNA follows: TGTGCCAGCAGTTTATGGGGGACAGGGCTCCAATCGGTTTACAATGAGCAGTTCTTC. The rearrangement uses TRBV28 and TRBJ2-1; 9 bases fit TRBD1. Germline V lookup: CDR1 MDHEN, CDR2 SYDVKM. CDR3 length: 19 amino acids. The J segment lost 4 bases and the V segment lost 0 bases, leaving 13 bases of the junction unmatched. The full variable domain, with the rest looked up from reference TRBV28 and TRBJ2-1, is DVKVTQSSRYLVKRTGEKVFLECVQDMDHENMFWYRQDPGLGLRLIYFSYDVKMKEKGDIPEGYSVSREKKERFSLILESASTNQTSMYLCASSLWGTGLQSVYNEQFFGPGTRLTVL.

This clone appeared once. The rearrangement links TRBV2 to TRBJ1-4; D is unclear. The CDR3 totals 17 residues. The V and J ends lost 5 bases and 1 base respectively, with 17 bases between them. CDR1 and CDR2 from the germline V gene are SNHLY and FYNNEI. CDR3 DNA: TGTGCCAGCAGTCCCTCCTCGGGCCGGGGAACTAATGAAAAACTGTTTTTT. As protein: CASSPSSGRGTNEKLFF.

The rearrangement links TRBV10-3 to TRBJ1-1; a possible D gene is TRBD1 (5 bases). The CDR3 has 11 amino acids. In germline, CDR1 is ENHRY, CDR2 SYGVKD. V dropped 6 bases and J dropped 8 bases, with 10 bases sitting between them. The DNA for the CDR3 is TGTGCCATCAGAGACAGCCGAGAAGCTTTCTTT. Its protein is CAIRDSREAFF.